What follows are 2 T cell receptor beta chains derived from one specimen sequenced in a study of cytomegalovirus exposure and HLA in healthy donors. It was with 60 Vbeta and 13 Jbeta primers that the PCR ran. TCRdb's table, derived via immunoSEQ multiplex PCR, lists solely in-frame clones and lacks some. Here the sample spans 150,000 to 200,000 clones, about three quarters being singletons. Sequencing was done on a sample of PBMCs. These receptors all stem from a man between 18 and 29 years old in good health and CMV-seropositive.

This sequence joins TRBV9 and TRBJ2-1, with 8 bases fitting TRBD2. This CDR3 contains 17 residues. Germline assignment: CDR1 SGDLS and CDR2 YYNGEE. Trimming at V came to 4 bases and at J to 6 bases, leaving 15 bases not matched to a gene. The CDR3 is CASSKRLATTRGNEQFF. In DNA form, the CDR3 reads TGTGCCAGCAGCAAACGACTAGCGACTACAAGGGGCAATGAGCAGTTCTTC.

The chain employs TRBV5-6 and TRBJ1-1; a possible D gene is TRBD1 (5 bases). CDR3 length: 13 amino acids. The V end lost 4 bases, the J end lost 7 bases, and 14 bases lay between the germline ends. From germline, CDR1 is SGHDT and CDR2 YYEEEE. The CDR3 spells CASSPTRQGEAFF. The DNA for the CDR3 is TGTGCCAGCAGCCCCACGCGGCAGGGTGAAGCTTTCTTT.